These T cell receptor beta chains were read from a single sample in a study of shared clonotypes between healthy human individuals. Sequencing used immunoSEQ multiplex PCR; TCRdb keeps in-frame clones, though not all of them. The table lists about 1,800,000 clones, about 94% of them singletons. The sequencing input was naive CD8+ T cells sorted from blood. The receptor set was obtained from a man younger than 35 in good health. Each CDR3 is given with its conserved first and last residue. D genes are given only for firm matches. Rows give clone size only sometimes, using once, few, many, or a class for an expanded clone.

.,TRBV7-6,.,TRBJ2-7,TGTGCCAGCAGCTTAGCGTTCGAATCCTACGAGCAGTACTTC,CASSLAFESYEQYF
.,TRBV27,TRBD2,TRBJ2-1,TGTGCCAGCAGTCACCCGATGGCGGGGGGGCAGAGTGAGCAGTTCTTC,CASSHPMAGGQSEQFF
.,TRBV6-1,.,TRBJ2-7,TGTGCCAGCAGTGAAGCTAATGGTTACGAGCAGTACTTC,CASSEANGYEQYF
.,TRBV6-1,.,TRBJ2-7,TGTGCCAGCAGTGAAGCCCTGGGCGGGAACTCCTACGAGCAGTACTTC,CASSEALGGNSYEQYF
.,TRBV7-2,.,TRBJ1-6,TGTGCCAGCAGCTTATCCCCCGGACAGCTGAGCTCCTATAATTCACCCCTCCACTTT,CASSLSPGQLSSYNSPLHF
.,TRBV9,TRBD1,TRBJ2-1,TGTGCCAGCAGCGAGTACGGGACAGTGGGCCAGGGTGAGCAGTTCTTC,CASSEYGTVGQGEQFF
.,TRBV7-9,TRBD2,TRBJ2-3,TGTGCCAGCAGCTCGACTCAGCGGGAGGGAAGCACAGATACGCAGTATTTT,CASSSTQREGSTDTQYF
.,TRBV4-1,TRBD1,TRBJ1-3,TGCGCCAGCAGCCTCGGACAGGGCGCCACCATATATTTT,CASSLGQGATIYF
.,TRBV4-3,.,TRBJ2-1,TGCGCCAGCAGCCAAGAATGGCCGGGCGTGAGCTCCTACAATGAGCAGTTCTTC,CASSQEWPGVSSYNEQFF
.,TRBV4-3,.,TRBJ2-7,TGCGCCAGCAGCCAAGGTACCAACAACATCGAGGGATCCTACGAGCAGTACTTC,CASSQGTNNIEGSYEQYF
.,TRBV6-4,.,TRBJ1-6,TGTGCCAGCAGTGACCCCGTTCCCAGGGGACGAAATTCACCCCTCCACTTT,CASSDPVPRGRNSPLHF
.,TRBV28,.,TRBJ2-1,TGTGCCAGCAGTTCACGGAGGGCGGGGGCGGCCGATGAGCAGTTCTTC,CASSSRRAGAADEQFF
.,TRBV6-1,.,TRBJ2-2,TGTGCCAGTAGACTTGTCTTGTGGGGGGAGCTGTTTTTT,CASRLVLWGELFF
.,TRBV5-6,.,TRBJ2-7,TGTGCCAGCAGCTTAGGCGACAACCACTACGAGCAGTACTTC,CASSLGDNHYEQYF
.,TRBV11-3,TRBD2,TRBJ2-7,TGTGCCAGCAGCCCGCGGGGGGCACCCTTTGAGCAGTACTTC,CASSPRGAPFEQYF
.,TRBV4-1,TRBD2,TRBJ2-2,TGCGCCAGCAGCCAACCCACCTCGGGAGGGCGGGTCGGGGAGCTGTTTTTT,CASSQPTSGGRVGELFF
few,TRBV19,TRBD1,TRBJ1-5,TGTGCCAGTAGCCCGGACAGGGACAATCAGCCCCAGCATTTT,CASSPDRDNQPQHF
.,TRBV7-2,.,TRBJ2-7,TGTGCCAGCAGCCCCCGAGCAGAGCTCGCCTACGAGCAGTACTTC,CASSPRAELAYEQYF
.,TRBV19,TRBD1,TRBJ2-7,TGTGCCAGTAGTTCCTGGACAGGGAACGACGAGCAGTACTTC,CASSSWTGNDEQYF
.,TRBV27,TRBD1,TRBJ2-7,TGTGCCAGCAGTTTTGAGGACAGGGGCTACGAGCAGTACTTC,CASSFEDRGYEQYF
.,TRBV27,.,TRBJ1-2,TGTGCCAGCAGTTTAGACAGTAACTATGGCTACACCTTC,CASSLDSNYGYTF
.,TRBV5-8,.,TRBJ1-2,TGTGCCAGCAGCTTAGGGGGAATCTATGGCTACACCTTC,CASSLGGIYGYTF
.,TRBV28,.,TRBJ2-2,TGTGCCAGCAGTCGCAGAGACGCGAACACCGGGGAGCTGTTTTTT,CASSRRDANTGELFF
.,TRBV7-6,.,TRBJ1-1,TGTGCCAGCAGCTCCGCCCTACCCGGGGAGCAGGGGTCGTTGTACACTGAAGCTTTCTTT,CASSSALPGEQGSLYTEAFF
.,TRBV5-1,.,TRBJ1-3,TGCGCCAGCAGCTTGGAAACCTCGAGCTCTGGAAACACCATATATTTT,CASSLETSSSGNTIYF
once,TRBV6-6,.,TRBJ2-5,TGTGCCAGCAGCCTCGGACAGTACCAAGAGACCCAGTACTTC,CASSLGQYQETQYF
.,TRBV6-5,.,TRBJ2-3,TGTGCCAGCAGTTACTCGGGGGGTAGCACAGATACGCAGTATTTT,CASSYSGGSTDTQYF
once,TRBV5-1,TRBD1,TRBJ2-7,TGCGCCAGCAGCTTGGGGGTACAGGGGTCCTCCTACCTCGCCTACGAGCAGTACTTC,CASSLGVQGSSYLAYEQYF
.,TRBV6-6,.,TRBJ2-7,TGTGCCTGTCAGGCGTCGATAGGGGTAGCTGAGTACGAGCAGTACTTC,CACQASIGVAEYEQYF
.,TRBV5-8,.,TRBJ1-5,TGTGCCAGCAGCTTGGTGGTGGGTCAGCCCCAGCATTTT,CASSLVVGQPQHF
.,TRBV7-6,TRBD2,TRBJ2-3,TGTGCCAGCAGCCTTAAACCTAGCGGGAGTTCTAGCCCCACAGATACGCAGTATTTT,CASSLKPSGSSSPTDTQYF
once,TRBV6-1,.,TRBJ2-2,TGTGCCAGCAGTGAAGACAGGGAGAACACCGGGGAGCTGTTTTTT,CASSEDRENTGELFF
.,TRBV7-9,TRBD1,TRBJ1-1,TGTGCCAGCAGCTTAATACAGGGGTTAGCGGTAGGTACTGAAGCTTTCTTT,CASSLIQGLAVGTEAFF
.,TRBV5-1,.,TRBJ1-1,TGCGCCAGCAGCTTAGGGTGGGATGAAGCTTTCTTT,CASSLGWDEAFF
.,TRBV21-1,.,TRBJ1-1,TGTGCCAGCAGCAAAGCAGGACAGGGTCACAATGAAGCTTTCTTT,CASSKAGQGHNEAFF
.,TRBV11-2,TRBD2,TRBJ2-2,TGTGCCAGCAGCTTAGGCGGGACTAGCCTGACCGGGGAGCTGTTTTTT,CASSLGGTSLTGELFF
.,TRBV4-1,TRBD2,TRBJ2-7,TGCGCCAGCAGCCAAGTGCCGGGAGGGTCCTACGAGCAGTACTTC,CASSQVPGGSYEQYF
.,TRBV4-1,.,TRBJ1-4,TGCGCCAGCAGCCTTAGGGTGGCTAATGAAAAACTGTTTTTT,CASSLRVANEKLFF
.,TRBV7-2,TRBD1,TRBJ2-2,TGTGCCAGCACCCCGGGAAGGGGACAGGGGAACACCGGGGAGCTGTTTTTT,CASTPGRGQGNTGELFF